The 18 T cell receptor beta chains below were found in one sample sequenced in a study of neurological immune-mediated disorders. A single record per CDR3 protein comes from TCRdb applying MiXCR to the 5' RACE reads. This table holds tens of thousands of distinct CDR3 sequences, approximately 2.7% found once. The sample taken for sequencing was PBMCs. The receptors stem from a woman in her forties or fifties with multiple sclerosis.

This clonotype was observed many times. The J gene is TRBJ1-1, the V gene TRBV5-1; no clear D gene. Trimming removed 0 bases at V and 5 bases at J, with 14 bases between. CDR3 length: 15 amino acids. Germline-derived CDR1 and CDR2 are SGHRS and YFSETQ. CDR3 coding DNA: TGCGCCAGCAGCTTGGTCGGTGTTGCGGGAACTGAAGCTTTCTTT. It codes for CASSLVGVAGTEAFF. Full variable domain (outside the CDR3, taken from reference TRBV5-1 and TRBJ1-1): KAGVTQTPRYLIKTRGQQVTLSCSPISGHRSVSWYQQTPGQGLQFLFEYFSETQRNKGNFPGRFSGRQFSNSRSEMNVSTLELGDSALYLCASSLVGVAGTEAFFGQGTRLTVV.

This clonotype was observed many times. The chain employs TRBV12-3 or TRBV12-4 and TRBJ1-2, with D tentatively TRBD1 (6 bases). The ends were cut back, 3 bases at V and 0 bases at J, with 11 bases in the middle. This CDR3 has 15 residues. DNA for the CDR3: TGTGCCAGCAGTTTTCGGGCAGGGGCTAACTATGGCTACACCTTC. Translation: CASSFRAGANYGYTF.

This clonotype came up many times. The V and J genes are TRBV7-2 and TRBJ2-3; 13 positions agree with TRBD2. V trimming: 5 bases; J trimming: 3 bases; junction bases outside the gene matches: 2. Germline CDR1 reads SGHTA; CDR2 reads FQGNSA. This CDR3 spans 15 amino acids. This CDR3 is CASSQTSGRTDTQYF. DNA for the CDR3: TGTGCCAGCAGCCAGACTAGCGGGAGGACAGATACGCAGTATTTT.

In this sample, this clonotype turned up many times. The rearrangement uses TRBV7-8 and TRBJ2-1; 11 bases are shared with TRBD2. V was clipped by 4 bases and J by 2 bases; unmatched bases: 13. Per germline, CDR1 SGHVS and CDR2 FQNEAQ. The CDR3 sequence is 19 residues long. CDR3 sequence: CASSSPLAGERLPYNEQFF. CDR3 in DNA: TGTGCCAGCAGCTCCCCACTAGCGGGAGAGAGGCTTCCCTACAATGAGCAGTTCTTC.

This clonotype was observed many times. This chain joins TRBV7-2 and TRBJ1-5; D is perhaps TRBD1 (5 bases). Trimming shortened V by 5 bases and J by 12 bases, and 17 bases separated the two germline ends. The CDR3 sequence is 13 residues long. CDR1 is SGHTA, CDR2 FQGNSA, per germline. For the CDR3, the DNA is TGTGCCAGCAGCACCATTTCCCGGGACCGCCAGCATTTT. Translation gives CASSTISRDRQHF.

This clonotype showed up many times. The chain couples TRBV5-1 to TRBJ1-3, with no clear D. In germline, CDR1 is SGHRS, CDR2 YFSETQ. V gave up 6 bases and J gave up 0 bases, with 7 bases separating them. This CDR3 is built from 13 residues. CDR3 sequence: CASTRDSGNTIYF. In nucleotides, the CDR3 is TGCGCCAGCACCCGGGACTCTGGAAACACCATATATTTT.

This clonotype was seen repeatedly, ten times or more. The rearrangement joins TRBV4-2 to TRBJ2-7; D call uncertain. CDR3 length: 13 residues. The V gene lost 1 base and the J gene lost 2 bases, with 6 bases spanning the gap. Per germline, CDR1 LGHNA and CDR2 YNFKEQ. The CDR3 here is CASSQVQTYEQYF. The CDR3 bases are TGTGCCAGCAGCCAAGTGCAGACCTACGAGCAGTACTTC.

This clonotype is classed as medium-sized. This chain joins TRBV20-1 and TRBJ2-3; 9 bases align to TRBD2. This CDR3 has 15 amino acids. Germline V gene lookup returns CDR1 DFQATT and CDR2 SNEGSKA (reference sequence). Trimming at V came to 5 bases and at J to 3 bases, leaving 9 bases not matched to a gene. The DNA of the CDR3 is TGCAGTGCTCAAGTACCGGGACTAGCAACAGATACGCAGTATTTT. It specifies CSAQVPGLATDTQYF.

Worth noting for this clonotype: Relative to the germline gene, one junction end is altered; a read error may explain this. The chain recombines TRBV12-3 or TRBV12-4 with TRBJ2-7; possible D gene TRBD2, 5 bases. The CDR3 is made up of 14 amino acids. CDR3 nucleotide sequence: TGCGCCAGCAGTTTAGGCACTAGAACCTACGAGCAGTACTTC. This translates into CASSLGTRTYEQYF.

This clonotype was found many times. This chain uses TRBV20-1 with TRBJ2-2, with 7 bases lining up with TRBD2. J lost 5 bases, V lost 1 base, and 1 base had no gene match. The CDR3 extends over 13 amino acids. Germline V CDR1 and CDR2: DFQATT, SNEGSKA (reference sequence). The CDR3 DNA sequence: TGCAGTGCTAGAGTGGGACTAACCGGGGAGCTGTTTTTT. It encodes CSARVGLTGELFF.

There are many counts of this clonotype. The chain uses TRBV20-1 and TRBJ2-1; 10 nucleotides line up with TRBD2. CDR1 DFQATT and CDR2 SNEGSKA come from the germline V gene (reference sequence). V trimming: 5 bases; J trimming: 8 bases; junction bases outside the gene matches: 9. The CDR3 length is 14 residues. In nucleotides, the CDR3 is TGCAGTGCTCCCAGAGCGGGGGGGCCTCATGAGCAGTTCTTC. Amino acids: CSAPRAGGPHEQFF.

This clonotype showed up many times. This chain connects TRBV20-1 to TRBJ2-1; D unresolved. Germline values: CDR1 DFQATT, CDR2 SNEGSKA (reference sequence). This CDR3 contains 15 residues. With 0 bases removed from V and 0 bases from J, the gap between germline ends came to 9 bases. This CDR3 reads CSARDFRSSYNEQFF. The CDR3 coding sequence is TGCAGTGCTAGAGATTTTAGGAGCTCCTACAATGAGCAGTTCTTC.

This clonotype was detected many times. The chain employs TRBV7-2 and TRBJ1-1; 7 bases fit TRBD1. J gave up 0 bases and V 5 bases, and 3 bases lay outside the gene matches. CDR1 is SGHTA, CDR2 FQGNSA, per germline. This CDR3 is built from 14 residues. CDR3 sequence: CASSRGQLNTEAFF. CDR3 nucleotides: TGTGCCAGCAGCCGGGGACAGCTGAACACTGAAGCTTTCTTT.

This clonotype was seen ten or more times. The junction departs from the called germline gene at one end, perhaps through a read error. This chain connects TRBV7-7 to TRBJ2-5; possibly TRBD1 or TRBD2 for D (6 bases each). The CDR3 is 15 amino acids. Germline V gene sequence: CDR1 SSHAT, CDR2 FNYEAQ (reference sequence). The DNA for the CDR3 is TGTGCTAGCAGCACAGGGAGGCGGATCCAAGAGACCCAGTACTTC. It codes for CASSTGRRIQETQYF.

This clonotype appeared many times. The gene calls are TRBV7-3 and TRBJ2-3; the D is unclear. The germline V and J ends were trimmed by 5 bases and 5 bases, with 11 bases remaining between them. CDR1 and CDR2 (germline): SGHTA, FQGTGA. This CDR3 contains 13 residues. This chain's CDR3 is CASSGHAKDTQYF. CDR3 nucleotides: TGTGCCAGCAGCGGCCATGCCAAAGATACGCAGTATTTT.

The table lists this clonotype with many counts. CDR3 nucleotide sequence: TGTGCCAGCTCACCAGGGGTACCCCTGAACACTGAAGCTTTCTTT. This sequence encodes CASSPGVPLNTEAFF. The rearrangement links TRBV18 to TRBJ1-1; D is unclear. The CDR3 length is 15 residues. V lost 2 bases and J 0 bases, leaving 10 bases between the germline ends. CDR1 and CDR2 from the germline V gene are KGHSH and LQKENI.

This clonotype occurred many times. V gene TRBV20-1 combines with J gene TRBJ2-7, with D possibly matching TRBD1 (6 bases). V lost 0 bases to trimming and J lost 4 bases, with 13 bases between them. The CDR3 has 14 residues. Germline lookup yields CDR1 DFQATT and CDR2 SNEGSKA (reference sequence). The CDR3, as DNA: TGCAGTGCTAGAGATAGGAACAGGGCTTACGAGCAGTACTTC. Its protein product is CSARDRNRAYEQYF.

This clonotype was seen a few times. The V and J genes are TRBV12-3 or TRBV12-4 and TRBJ1-2, with 9 bases matching TRBD1. The CDR3 totals 13 residues. Trimming removed 8 bases from V and 6 bases from J; junction bases left unmatched: 7. The CDR3 DNA reads as TGTGCCAGCGGACGACAGGGGGGCCATGGCTACACCTTC. It yields the protein CASGRQGGHGYTF.